This T cell receptor (beta chain) was found in a study of blood T cell repertoires in COVID-19. Study overall: Collection of acute and convalescent COVID-19 samples took place in the United States, Italy and Spain.

CDR1 and CDR2 from the germline V gene are SGHDN and FVKESK. V was clipped by 0 bases and J by 3 bases; unmatched bases: 4. The CDR3 is made up of 17 amino acids. This clone was counted only a few times. Sequencing used immunoSEQ multiplex PCR; TCRdb keeps in-frame clones, though not all of them. The sample contains about 140,000 clones, approximately 80% of which appear only once. Sequenced sample: peripheral blood. This chain uses TRBV14 with TRBJ2-2; TRBD1 matches 10 bases. This clonotype was obtained from a human donor in a cohort sampled during active COVID-19. The CDR3 loop is CASSQDGGTGDTGELFF. The DNA of the CDR3 is TGTGCCAGCAGCCAAGATGGGGGGACAGGGGACACCGGGGAGCTGTTTTTT.